This entry describes one TCR beta chain. Some clones are missing from TCRdb's copy, which holds only in-frame ones; the method was immunoSEQ multiplex PCR. The data hold about 160,000 clones, with around 83% observed a single time. The data belong to a study of blood T cell repertoires in COVID-19. The CDR3 spans 14 residues. V lost 5 bases to trimming and J lost 0 bases, with 8 bases between them. Germline values: CDR1 SGHNT, CDR2 YENEEA. This TCR was recovered from a man in his fifties or sixties with active or convalescent COVID-19. Sequencing was carried out using peripheral blood. V is TRBV11-3 and J is TRBJ1-3; D gene ambiguous. CDR3 amino acids: CASSLLTSGNTIYF. CDR3 DNA sequence: TGTGCCAGCAGCCTACTCACCTCTGGAAACACCATATATTTT.